These T cell receptor beta chains were read from a single sample in a study of T-cell memory formation after mild COVID-19. One entry per CDR3 protein results from TCRdb running MiXCR on the 5' RACE reads. Among around 410,000 distinct CDR3 sequences listed, 23% were seen once. The sequencing input was PBMCs or a T cell subset sorted from them (not recorded which). These receptors were collected from an adult woman who had mild COVID-19 (a few samples of this study predate the infection). Cell type and time point are not known. Each CDR3 is given with its conserved first and last residue. D genes are given only for firm matches. The size entry is marked missing in some rows and otherwise reads once, few, many or a size class.

-	TRBV20-1	-	TRBJ2-3	TGCAGTGCTGGACATACGCAGTATTTT	CSAGHTQYF
-	TRBV20-1	-	TRBJ1-2	TGCAGTGCGAGGCTGACAGAGTGGAAAGGCTACACCTTC	CSARLTEWKGYTF
-	TRBV6-4	few	TRBJ2-1	TGTGCCAGCAGCCTACAGGGTTCCGTTTGGAATGAGCAGTTCTTC	CASSLQGSVWNEQFF
TRBD1	TRBV15	-	TRBJ1-2	TGTGCCACCAGCAGCTCCCCCCAGGGGGATGGCTACACCTTC	CATSSSPQGDGYTF
-	TRBV3-1	few	TRBJ2-1	TGTGCCAGCAGCCAAAACAGGGAGCAGTTCTTC	CASSQNREQFF
TRBD1	TRBV19	-	TRBJ2-5	TGTGCCAGTAGGGCACAGGGGGCGCGGGAGACCCAGTACTTC	CASRAQGARETQYF
TRBD2	TRBV3-1	-	TRBJ2-5	TGTGCCAGCAGCCCCCTAAGGGGTCTAGCGGGGGGAAGAGAGACCCAGTACTTC	CASSPLRGLAGGRETQYF
-	TRBV30	few	TRBJ2-4	TGTGCCTGGAGCCTGATCGAACTAGCCAAAAACATTCAGTACTTC	CAWSLIELAKNIQYF
TRBD1	TRBV5-1	many	TRBJ1-1	TGCGCCAGCAGCTGGACAGGGGGAACTGAAGCTTTCTTT	CASSWTGGTEAFF
TRBD2	TRBV4-1	-	TRBJ2-5	TGCGCCAGCAGCCAAGATCTCGGGACTAGCGGGGGATATAAAGAGACCCAGTACTTC	CASSQDLGTSGGYKETQYF
-	TRBV7-6	-	TRBJ2-1	TGTGCCAGCAGCTTTGTTGAGGACGGAGGATACTCCTACAATGAGCAGTTCTTC	CASSFVEDGGYSYNEQFF
TRBD2	TRBV7-6	-	TRBJ2-2	TGTGCCAGCAGCTTTTCCCGGGAGGGCCGAGGTACCGGGGAGCTGTTTTTT	CASSFSREGRGTGELFF
-	TRBV6-5	-	TRBJ1-2	TGTGCCAGCAGTTACTCGAGCTTTAGTAAAGAGGGCTACACCTTC	CASSYSSFSKEGYTF
-	TRBV5-8	few	TRBJ2-3	TGTGCCAGCAGCCCTCAACCGGGACTCAGCACAGATACGCAGTATTTT	CASSPQPGLSTDTQYF
-	TRBV5-4	many	TRBJ2-7	TGTGCCAGCAGCTTGAATGGGGGCTACGAGCAGTACTTC	CASSLNGGYEQYF
TRBD1	TRBV4-1	-	TRBJ1-2	TGCGCCAGCAGCCAAGATCCTCAGGGGGCCAGTAACTATGGCTACACCTTC	CASSQDPQGASNYGYTF
TRBD2	TRBV4-3	few	TRBJ2-7	TGCGCCAGCAGCCCCGGGACTAGGGGCTACGAGCAGTACTTC	CASSPGTRGYEQYF
-	TRBV6-2/TRBV6-3	few	TRBJ2-1	TGTGCCAGCAGTCCCAACAATGAGCAGTTCTTC	CASSPNNEQFF
-	TRBV9	few	TRBJ1-2	TGTGCCAGCAGCGTAGAGCCCCTGGGCAGGGCCTATGGCTACACCTTC	CASSVEPLGRAYGYTF
-	TRBV7-9	-	TRBJ1-1	TGTGCCAGCAGCCAAATCGGGGGGAGCTCTGAAGCTTTCTTT	CASSQIGGSSEAFF
-	TRBV29-1	-	TRBJ1-1	TGCAGCGGTTCAGCAGGGGCCAGCACTGAAGCTTTCTTT	CSGSAGASTEAFF
-	TRBV25-1	few	TRBJ2-1	TGTGCCAGCAGTTGGGGACCCCTCAATGAGCAGTTCTTC	CASSWGPLNEQFF
-	TRBV29-1	few	TRBJ2-7	TGCAGCGTCGTCCGAGGGAGCGTTAACGAGCAGTACTTC	CSVVRGSVNEQYF
-	TRBV9	few	TRBJ2-7	TGTGCCAGCAGCGTCCTGTTTTCGGGGGAGCAGTACTTC	CASSVLFSGEQYF
-	TRBV4-1	few	TRBJ2-2	TGCGCCAGCAGCCAAGAAGCATTTAGGGGGGAGCTGTTTTTT	CASSQEAFRGELFF
TRBD1	TRBV2	-	TRBJ1-4	TGTGCCAGCAGTGGTCAGGGGGTCTCTAATGAAAAACTGTTTTTT	CASSGQGVSNEKLFF
-	TRBV29-1	many	TRBJ2-7	TGCAGCGTACTCAGCTACGAGCAGTACTTC	CSVLSYEQYF
-	TRBV4-1	-	TRBJ2-2	TGCGCCAGCAGCCCCCGCGGACAAGCCGAGTTTGGGGAGCTGTTTTTT	CASSPRGQAEFGELFF
-	TRBV7-3	-	TRBJ1-1	TGTGCCAGCAGCTTGGTACAGGTAAACACTGAAGCTTTCTTT	CASSLVQVNTEAFF
-	TRBV11-2	-	TRBJ2-1	TGTGCCAGCAGCGAGGAGCCCGGTGACAATGAGCAGTTCTTC	CASSEEPGDNEQFF
TRBD1	TRBV7-2	-	TRBJ2-1	TGTGCCAGCAGCTTAGCCCCAGGACAGGGACGGGACAATGAGCAGTTCTTC	CASSLAPGQGRDNEQFF